This TCR beta chain was sequenced during a study of neurological immune-mediated disorders. Germline CDR1 DFQATT, CDR2 SNEGSKA (reference sequence). V was pared by 6 bases and J by 3 bases, with 15 bases between. This CDR3 contains 13 residues. Template-switch 5'RACE cDNA synthesis added a 10-nucleotide unique molecular identifier. TCRdb re-analysed the 5' RACE reads in MiXCR, keeping a single row per CDR3 protein. The sample includes roughly 39,000 distinct CDR3 sequences, 7.2% of them seen just once. Whole-study results and caveats: None of the CDR3 amino acid sequences of expanded clones recurred across subjects, suggesting private repertoires in all groups.

Sorted libraries used approximately 1 million CD4+ or CD8+ T cells. There are many counts of this clonotype. Antigen unknown. The chain couples TRBV20-1 to TRBJ2-7; maybe TRBD1 (6 bases). Sequences were obtained from CD4+ T cells from blood. The source of this sequence is a man aged 50-60 years in good health. CDR3 amino acids: CSAQRQEFYEQYF. The CDR3, as DNA: TGCAGTGCCCAAAGACAGGAATTCTACGAGCAGTACTTC.